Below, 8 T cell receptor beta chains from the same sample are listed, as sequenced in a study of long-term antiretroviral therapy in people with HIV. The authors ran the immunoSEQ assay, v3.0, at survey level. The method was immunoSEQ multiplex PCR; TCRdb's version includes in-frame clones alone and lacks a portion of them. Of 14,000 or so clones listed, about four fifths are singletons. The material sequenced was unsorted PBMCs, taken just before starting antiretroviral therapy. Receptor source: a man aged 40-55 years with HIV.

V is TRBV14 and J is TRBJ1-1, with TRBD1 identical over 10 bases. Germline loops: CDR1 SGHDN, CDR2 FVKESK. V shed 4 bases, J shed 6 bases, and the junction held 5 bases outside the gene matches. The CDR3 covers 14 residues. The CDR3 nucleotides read TGTGCCAGCAGCCGGGGACAGGGGCCCCCTGAAGCTTTCTTT. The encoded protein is CASSRGQGPPEAFF.

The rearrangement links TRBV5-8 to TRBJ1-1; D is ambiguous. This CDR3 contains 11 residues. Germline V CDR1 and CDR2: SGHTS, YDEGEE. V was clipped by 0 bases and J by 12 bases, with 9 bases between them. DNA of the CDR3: TGTGCCAGCAGCTTGGAATGGGAGACTTTCTTT. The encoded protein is CASSLEWETFF.

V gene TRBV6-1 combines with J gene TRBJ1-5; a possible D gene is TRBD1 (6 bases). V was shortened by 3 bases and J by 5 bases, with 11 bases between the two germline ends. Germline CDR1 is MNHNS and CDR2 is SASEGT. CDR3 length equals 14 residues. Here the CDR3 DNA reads TGTGCCAGCAGTGAGGGGGGGGCCCATCAGCCCCAGCATTTT. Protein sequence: CASSEGGAHQPQHF.

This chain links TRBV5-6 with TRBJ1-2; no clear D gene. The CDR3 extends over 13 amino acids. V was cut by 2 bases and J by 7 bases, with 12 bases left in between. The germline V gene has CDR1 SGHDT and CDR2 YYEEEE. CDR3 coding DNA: TGTGCCAGCAGCTTATGGACTTCTTCTGGCTACACCTTC. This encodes CASSLWTSSGYTF.

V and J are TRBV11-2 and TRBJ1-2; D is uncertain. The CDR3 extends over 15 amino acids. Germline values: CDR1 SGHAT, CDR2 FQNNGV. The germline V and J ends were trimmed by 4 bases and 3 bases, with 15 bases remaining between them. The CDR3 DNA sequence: TGTGCCAGCAGCTCTTATCGGTCAACCCACTATGGCTACACCTTC. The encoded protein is CASSSYRSTHYGYTF.

DNA of the CDR3: TGTGCCAGCAGGTCGACAGGGGGAAACACCGGGGAGCTGTTTTTT. The encoded protein is CASRSTGGNTGELFF. This chain joins TRBV6-5 and TRBJ2-2, with 9 bases identical to TRBD1. The J segment lost 2 bases and the V segment lost 6 bases, leaving 4 bases of the junction unmatched. CDR1 is MNHEY, CDR2 SVGAGI, per germline. CDR3 length: 15 residues.

CDR3 protein: CASSSTGTAGEQYF. DNA of the CDR3: TGTGCCAGCAGCTCGACCGGGACGGCCGGCGAGCAGTACTTC. V usage is TRBV14 and J usage is TRBJ2-7; D possibly uses TRBD1 or TRBD2 (5 bases each). CDR1 is SGHDN and CDR2 is FVKESK in the germline V gene. Trimming took 5 bases from V and 6 from J, leaving 17 bases between them. The CDR3 runs to 14 residues.

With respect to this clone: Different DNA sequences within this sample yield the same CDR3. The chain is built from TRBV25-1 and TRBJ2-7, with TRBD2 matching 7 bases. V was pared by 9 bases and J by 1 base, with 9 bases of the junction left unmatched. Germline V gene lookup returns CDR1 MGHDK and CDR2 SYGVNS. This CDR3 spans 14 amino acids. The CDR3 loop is CARGGGSGSYEQYF. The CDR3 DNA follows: TGTGCCAGGGGGGGGGGGTCTGGGTCCTACGAGCAGTACTTC.